The sequence of this T cell receptor (beta chain) was determined in a study of shared clonotypes between healthy human individuals. Original data processing: ImmunoSEQ only sent back junction sequences with no quality scores, so filtering was done differently. Assay: immunoSEQ multiplex PCR; the TCRdb copy retains only in-frame clones and omits some. V and J calls and clone size are as listed in that table; D and trimming were resolved from the DNA. The repertoire holds about 2.1 million clones, with roughly 95% as singletons. Naive CD8 populations comprised CD45RO-negative cells positively selected for CCR7, excluding terminally differentiated effector memory CD45RA+ cells. Looked up from germline, CDR1 is SGHNT and CDR2 is YENEEA. The CDR3 sequence is 13 residues long. Trimming stripped 5 bases from V and 0 bases from J, with 7 bases between. Remarks on this clone: Antigen unknown. Other nucleotide sequences in the sample specify the same CDR3.

Study-wide results and caveats: Larger richness was generally estimated for naive than memory subsets. About 5% of naive CD4 clonotypes were shared across four donors. Though the depth was large, rarefaction showed that sorted-subset sequencing was incomplete.

The receptor's source is a man aged 18 to 30 in good health. Some clones in this sample may be carry-over from other donors' samples. The V and J genes are TRBV11-3 and TRBJ1-1; D ambiguous. The sample was naive CD8+ T cells from PBMCs. Here the CDR3 reads CASSLDVNTEAFF. The CDR3 bases are TGTGCCAGCAGCCTCGACGTGAACACTGAAGCTTTCTTT.